These 30 T cell receptor beta chains share one sample of origin, sequenced in a study of blood T cell repertoires in COVID-19. The protocol was immunoSEQ multiplex PCR, while the TCRdb copy is restricted to in-frame clones and leaves out a portion. The sample contains around 78,000 clones, roughly 88% of which appear only once. The source material was peripheral blood. Source of these receptors: a man aged 50-60 years with active or convalescent COVID-19.

This chain links TRBV19 with TRBJ2-1, with a tentative D call TRBD2 (6 bases). The CDR3 sequence is 14 residues long. Germline V CDR1 and CDR2: LNHDA, SQIVND (reference sequence). The germline V and J ends were trimmed by 9 bases and 10 bases, with 22 bases remaining between them. CDR3 in amino acids: CASLLPGLPGEQFF. In nucleotides, the CDR3 is TGTGCCAGCCTCTTACCGGGACTCCCGGGCGAGCAGTTCTTC.

The rearrangement uses TRBV6-5 and TRBJ2-3; 10 bases are shared with TRBD2. This CDR3 spans 14 amino acids. The V gene's germline CDR1 is MNHEY and CDR2 SVGAGI. The V gene end was trimmed by 6 bases and the J gene end by 6 bases; junction bases not matched to a gene: 6. The CDR3 DNA reads TGTGCCAGCAGGACTAGCGGGCTGCAGGATACGCAGTATTTT. Translating it yields CASRTSGLQDTQYF.

The genes are TRBV18 and TRBJ1-1; the D gene is possibly TRBD1 (5 bases). V was clipped by 0 bases and J by 6 bases, with 14 bases between them. Germline values: CDR1 KGHSH, CDR2 LQKENI. There are 15 residues in the CDR3. The DNA for the CDR3 is TGTGCCAGCTCACCACCGGCTCCAGGGCTGCCTGAAGCTTTCTTT. It yields the protein CASSPPAPGLPEAFF.

This clone was observed a single time. The chain carries TRBV14 and TRBJ1-6; D not resolved. CDR1 SGHDN and CDR2 FVKESK come from the germline V gene. CDR3 length: 13 residues. V was cut by 1 base and J by 10 bases, with 8 bases left in between. The CDR3 nucleotides read TGTGCCAGCAGCCAAGTGGGAGGGTCACCCCTCCACTTT. Translated: CASSQVGGSPLHF.

This chain joins TRBV28 and TRBJ1-4, with 7 bases that match TRBD1. Per germline, CDR1 MDHEN and CDR2 SYDVKM. With 5 bases clipped from V and 4 bases from J, the junction kept 4 bases outside the gene matches. This CDR3 is 14 amino acids long. The CDR3 spells CASSPQGGNEKLFF. In nucleotides, the CDR3 is TGTGCCAGCAGTCCCCAGGGGGGTAATGAAAAACTGTTTTTT.

The chain recombines TRBV18 with TRBJ1-5; D is possibly TRBD1 (6 bases). Trimming removed 4 bases from V and 4 bases from J, with 8 bases in between. This CDR3 region has 13 residues. Germline V gives CDR1 KGHSH, CDR2 LQKENI. Written as DNA, the CDR3 is TGTGCCAGCTCACGGGACAATAATCAGCCCCAGCATTTT. This encodes CASSRDNNQPQHF.

The DNA for the CDR3 is TGTGCCAGCAGCCTTCGACAGGGGACAGATACGCAGTATTTT. Protein product: CASSLRQGTDTQYF. This chain links TRBV11-3 with TRBJ2-3; TRBD1 agrees at 8 bases. The CDR3 runs to 14 residues. After removal of 5 bases from V and 3 bases from J, the junction contained 4 bases not matched to a gene. The germline gives CDR1 SGHNT, CDR2 YENEEA.

The V gene is TRBV5-1, the J gene TRBJ1-1, with TRBD1 identical over 7 bases. The germline gives CDR1 SGHRS, CDR2 YFSETQ. The CDR3 loop spans 15 amino acids. V dropped 4 bases and J dropped 1; count of bases not matched to a gene: 7. CDR3 sequence: CASSITGERNTEAFF. The CDR3 DNA sequence: TGCGCCAGCAGCATTACAGGGGAGAGGAACACTGAAGCTTTCTTT.

The V and J genes are TRBV11-3 and TRBJ1-2; D possibly corresponds to TRBD1 (5 bases). CDR1 is SGHNT and CDR2 is YENEEA in the germline V gene. V was pared by 3 bases and J by 7 bases, with 12 bases between. The CDR3 contains 13 residues. CDR3: CASSFSDRGGYTF. The DNA of the CDR3 is TGTGCCAGCAGCTTTTCTGACAGAGGTGGCTACACCTTC.

The chain links TRBV4-1 to TRBJ2-1; no firm D call. V lost 0 bases to trimming and J lost 4 bases, with 7 bases between them. The V gene's germline CDR1 is MGHRA and CDR2 YSYEKL. CDR3 length: 14 amino acids. CDR3 region: CASSQDLAYNEQFF. The DNA for the CDR3 is TGCGCCAGCAGCCAAGATTTGGCTTACAATGAGCAGTTCTTC.

This clone occurred a few times. This chain uses TRBV5-1 with TRBJ2-4; 9 bases fit TRBD1. After removal of 4 bases from V and 1 base from J, the junction contained 15 bases not matched to a gene. CDR1 is SGHRS, CDR2 YFSETQ, per germline. The CDR3 is made up of 19 amino acids. The CDR3 is CASSPRPGTGSGAKNIQYF. The CDR3 DNA sequence: TGCGCCAGCAGCCCGCGTCCCGGGACAGGGTCGGGGGCCAAAAACATTCAGTACTTC.

The rearrangement uses TRBV24-1 and TRBJ2-5, with a tentative D call TRBD1 (5 bases). The CDR3 loop spans 17 amino acids. Germline lookup yields CDR1 KGHDR and CDR2 SFDVKD. Trimming took 0 bases from V and 2 from J, leaving 15 bases between them. CDR3 sequence: CATSDLIRGRTQETQYF. In DNA, the CDR3 is TGTGCCACCAGTGATTTGATAAGGGGCAGGACGCAAGAGACCCAGTACTTC.

The rearrangement links TRBV19 to TRBJ2-5, with a possible D match to TRBD2 (6 bases). The CDR3 is made up of 16 amino acids. The germline V gene encodes CDR1 LNHDA and CDR2 SQIVND (reference sequence). Trimming stripped 6 bases from V and 5 bases from J, with 22 bases between. Here the CDR3 DNA reads TGTGCCAGTAGAGCCCGGGCCGCTCGCCGGGGGGAGACCCAGTACTTC. Its translation is CASRARAARRGETQYF.

The chain recombines TRBV5-1 with TRBJ2-6; TRBD2 is a possible D gene (5 bases). V dropped 0 bases and J dropped 0 bases, with 7 bases sitting between them. The length of the CDR3 is 16 residues. From germline, CDR1 is SGHRS and CDR2 YFSETQ. The CDR3 is CASSLGRFSGANVLTF. For the CDR3, the DNA is TGCGCCAGCAGCTTGGGGAGGTTCTCTGGGGCCAACGTCCTGACTTTC.

The J gene is TRBJ2-1, the V gene TRBV19; D remains ambiguous. This CDR3 spans 12 amino acids. The germline V gene encodes CDR1 LNHDA and CDR2 SQIVND (reference sequence). V was clipped by 6 bases and J by 3 bases, with 6 bases between them. This chain's CDR3 is CASSDNYNEQFF. CDR3 sequence (DNA): TGTGCCAGTAGCGACAACTACAATGAGCAGTTCTTC.

J is TRBJ2-1 and V is TRBV18, with 8 bases aligning to TRBD2. CDR3 length: 15 residues. The V segment lost 6 bases and the J segment 0 bases; nucleotides outside the gene matches: 4. Per germline, CDR1 KGHSH and CDR2 LQKENI. This CDR3 reads CASSQRGSSYNEQFF. The CDR3 nucleotides read TGTGCCAGCTCTCAGCGGGGGAGCTCCTACAATGAGCAGTTCTTC.

This clone turned up a few times. The chain links TRBV24-1 to TRBJ2-5, with TRBD2 matching 11 bases. V dropped 3 bases and J dropped 4; count of bases not matched to a gene: 6. Per the germline V gene, CDR1 is KGHDR and CDR2 is SFDVKD. The CDR3 is made up of 16 amino acids. The CDR3 region is CATSDILAGEGETQYF. CDR3 bases: TGTGCCACCAGTGATATACTAGCGGGGGAAGGAGAGACCCAGTACTTC.

This clone showed up just once. The chain couples TRBV6-5 to TRBJ2-1, with a tentative D call TRBD2 (6 bases). Germline-derived CDR1 and CDR2 are MNHEY and SVGAGI. Trimming cost V 7 bases and J 4 bases, with 17 bases left between them. The CDR3 has 15 amino acids. This CDR3 is CASIIRDSLYNEQFF. DNA for the CDR3: TGTGCCAGCATTATCCGGGACTCTCTTTACAATGAGCAGTTCTTC.

The CDR3 DNA reads as TGTGCTAGTGGTCCGGGACAATCCAGCACAGATACGCAGTATTTT. The encoded protein is CASGPGQSSTDTQYF. J is TRBJ2-3 and V is TRBV12-5; D is possibly TRBD1 (6 bases). This CDR3 has 15 amino acids. Trimming pared 5 bases from V and 0 bases from J, leaving 12 bases between. Germline CDR1 reads LGHNT; CDR2 reads FRNRAP.

This clone was counted a single time. This chain connects TRBV19 to TRBJ1-1; D remains unclear. This CDR3 spans 19 amino acids. V lost 3 bases, J lost 2 bases, and 25 bases lay in between. The V gene's germline CDR1 is LNHDA and CDR2 SQIVND (reference sequence). The CDR3: CASSMSYRAPIGVNTEAFF. The DNA for the CDR3 is TGTGCCAGTAGTATGAGTTACCGGGCCCCCATCGGGGTAAACACTGAAGCTTTCTTT.

The chain is built from TRBV10-3 and TRBJ2-3, with a weak D call TRBD1 (5 bases). Trimming took off 6 bases at V and 2 bases at J, with 15 bases between the two ends. There are 15 residues in the CDR3. CDR1 is ENHRY and CDR2 is SYGVKD in the germline V gene. The CDR3 coding sequence is TGTGCCATCAGGGAGCCCAGGGCGAACACAGATACGCAGTATTTT. Translated: CAIREPRANTDTQYF.

The chain carries TRBV7-2 and TRBJ1-1; D gene unclear. CDR3 length: 15 residues. CDR1 is SGHTA and CDR2 is FQGNSA in the germline V gene. V was trimmed by 5 bases and J by 0 bases, leaving 13 bases between them. The DNA for the CDR3 is TGTGCCAGCAGCCCTCGTTCAGAATTGAACACTGAAGCTTTCTTT. Residues: CASSPRSELNTEAFF.

The chain couples TRBV4-2 to TRBJ1-2; weak D call: TRBD1 (5 bases). CDR3 length equals 14 residues. CDR1 LGHNA and CDR2 YNFKEQ come from the germline V gene. The V end lost 3 bases, the J end lost 4 bases, and 12 bases lay between the germline ends. CDR3 nucleotide sequence: TGTGCCAGCAGCCAGGGGGAGGAAAGCTATGGCTACACCTTC. It is translated as CASSQGEESYGYTF.

Only one count was recorded for this clone. The J gene is TRBJ2-3, the V gene TRBV3-1 (or the pseudogene TRBV3-2); 10 bases match TRBD2. The CDR3 is 15 residues long. With 1 base clipped from V and 6 bases from J, the junction kept 4 bases outside the gene matches. Germline V gene lookup returns CDR1 LGHDT and CDR2 YNNKEL (reference sequence). This CDR3 reads CASSQGGLAWDTQYF. In DNA, the CDR3 is TGTGCCAGCAGCCAAGGGGGACTAGCGTGGGATACGCAGTATTTT.

The chain is built from TRBV11-3 and TRBJ2-5, with 7 bases lining up with TRBD1. The CDR3 extends over 15 amino acids. V dropped 3 bases and J dropped 5; count of bases not matched to a gene: 9. CDR1 is SGHNT and CDR2 is YENEEA in the germline V gene. CDR3: CASSLRTGEVETQYF. The CDR3, as DNA: TGTGCCAGCAGCTTGCGGACAGGCGAGGTCGAGACCCAGTACTTC.

In DNA form, the CDR3 reads TGTGCCAGCAGCTTTTCAAGGTTAGGGGGAGAGACCCAGTACTTC. Translation gives CASSFSRLGGETQYF. V is TRBV7-2 and J is TRBJ2-5; D may be TRBD1 (6 bases). The CDR3 runs to 15 residues. Germline V gene sequence: CDR1 SGHTA, CDR2 FQGNSA. V gave up 3 bases and J gave up 4 bases, with 15 bases separating them.

The chain links TRBV6-2 or TRBV6-3 to TRBJ2-7; 8 positions agree with TRBD2. With V trimmed by 2 bases and J by 6 bases, 6 bases remained unmatched. Germline-derived CDR1 and CDR2 are MNHEY and SVGEGT. The CDR3 contains 14 residues. The CDR3 DNA is TGTGCCAGCAGTTACGGTAGCGGGGTAGGCGAGCAGTACTTC. Amino acid sequence: CASSYGSGVGEQYF.

For this clone: Relative to the germline gene, one junction end is altered; a read error may explain this. The chain joins TRBV5-1 to TRBJ2-3; D is undetermined. Germline loops: CDR1 SGHRS, CDR2 YFSETQ. The CDR3 spans 14 residues. The CDR3: CASSLAGSRDTQYF. In nucleotides, the CDR3 is TGCGCCAGCAGCTTGGCCGGTAGCAGAGATACGCAGTATTTT.

The sample holds one count of this clone. The chain uses TRBV9 and TRBJ1-1; D gene uncertain. The CDR3 covers 14 residues. Germline V gene data show CDR1 as SGDLS and CDR2 as YYNGEE. Trimming took off 0 bases at V and 2 bases at J, with 8 bases between the two ends. The CDR3: CASSVVAENTEAFF. In DNA, the CDR3 is TGTGCCAGCAGCGTAGTGGCGGAAAACACTGAAGCTTTCTTT.

The V gene is TRBV12-5, the J gene TRBJ2-2; 8 positions agree with TRBD2. Germline V gene sequence: CDR1 LGHNT, CDR2 FRNRAP. The CDR3 covers 16 residues. V shed 3 bases, J shed 2 bases, and the junction held 5 bases outside the gene matches. CDR3 sequence: CASGFRAGVNTGELFF. The CDR3 DNA reads TGTGCTAGTGGTTTCAGAGCGGGGGTTAACACCGGGGAGCTGTTTTTT.